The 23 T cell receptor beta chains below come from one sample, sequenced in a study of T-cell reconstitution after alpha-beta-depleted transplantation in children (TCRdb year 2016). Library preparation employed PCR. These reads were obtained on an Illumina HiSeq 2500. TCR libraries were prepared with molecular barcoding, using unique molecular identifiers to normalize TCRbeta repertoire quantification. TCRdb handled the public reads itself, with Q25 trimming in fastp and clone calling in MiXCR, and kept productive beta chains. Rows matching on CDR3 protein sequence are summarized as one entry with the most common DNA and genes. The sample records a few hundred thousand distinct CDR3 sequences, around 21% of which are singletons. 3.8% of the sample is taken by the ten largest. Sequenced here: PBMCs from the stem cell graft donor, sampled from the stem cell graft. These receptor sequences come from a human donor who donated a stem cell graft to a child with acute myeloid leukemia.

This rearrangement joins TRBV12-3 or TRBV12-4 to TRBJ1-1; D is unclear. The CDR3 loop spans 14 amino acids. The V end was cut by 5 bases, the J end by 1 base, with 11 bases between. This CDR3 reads CASSTPVRNTEAFF. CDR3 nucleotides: TGTGCCAGCAGTACCCCGGTTAGGAACACTGAAGCTTTCTTT.

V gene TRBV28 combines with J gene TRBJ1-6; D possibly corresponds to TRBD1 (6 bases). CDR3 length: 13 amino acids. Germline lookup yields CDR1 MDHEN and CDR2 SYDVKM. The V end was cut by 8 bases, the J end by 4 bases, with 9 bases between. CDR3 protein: CASRTVYNSPLHF. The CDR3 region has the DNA TGTGCCAGCCGGACAGTTTATAATTCACCCCTCCACTTT.

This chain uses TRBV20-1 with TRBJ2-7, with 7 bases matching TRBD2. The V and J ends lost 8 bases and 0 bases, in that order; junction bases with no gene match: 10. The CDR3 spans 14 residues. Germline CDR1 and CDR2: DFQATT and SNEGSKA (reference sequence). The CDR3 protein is CSCLSSGISYEQYF. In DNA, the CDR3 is TGCAGTTGCCTGTCTAGCGGAATCTCCTACGAGCAGTACTTC.

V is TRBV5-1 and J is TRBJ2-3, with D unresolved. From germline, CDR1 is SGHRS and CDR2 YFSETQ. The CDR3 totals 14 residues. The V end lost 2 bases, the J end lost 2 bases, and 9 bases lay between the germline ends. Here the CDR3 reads CASSLQTDTDTQYF. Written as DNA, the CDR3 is TGCGCCAGCAGCTTACAAACGGACACAGATACGCAGTATTTT.

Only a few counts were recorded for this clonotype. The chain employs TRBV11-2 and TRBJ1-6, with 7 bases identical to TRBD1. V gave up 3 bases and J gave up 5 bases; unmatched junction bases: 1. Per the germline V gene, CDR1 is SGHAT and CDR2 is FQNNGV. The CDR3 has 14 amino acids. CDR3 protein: CASSLTGNNSPLHF. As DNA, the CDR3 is TGTGCCAGCAGCTTGACAGGGAATAATTCACCCCTCCACTTT. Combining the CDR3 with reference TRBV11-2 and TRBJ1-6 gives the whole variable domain EAGVAQSPRYKIIEKRQSVAFWCNPISGHATLYWYQQILGQGPKLLIQFQNNGVVDDSQLPKDRFSAERLKGVDSTLKIQPAKLEDSAVYLCASSLTGNNSPLHFGNGTRLTVT.

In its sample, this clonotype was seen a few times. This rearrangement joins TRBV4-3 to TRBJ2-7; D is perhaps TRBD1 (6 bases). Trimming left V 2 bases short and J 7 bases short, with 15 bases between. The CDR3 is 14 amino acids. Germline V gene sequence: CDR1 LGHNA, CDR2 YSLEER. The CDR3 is CASSQPGTRGEQYF. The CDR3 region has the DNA TGCGCCAGCAGCCAACCCGGGACACGGGGTGAGCAGTACTTC.

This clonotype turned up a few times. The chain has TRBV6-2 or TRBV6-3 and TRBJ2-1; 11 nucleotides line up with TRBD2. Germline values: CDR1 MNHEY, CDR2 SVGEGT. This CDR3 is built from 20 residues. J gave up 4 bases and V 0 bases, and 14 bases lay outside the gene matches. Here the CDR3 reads CASSYSISSGRTGLYNEQFF. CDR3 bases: TGTGCCAGCAGTTACTCGATTTCTAGCGGGAGGACGGGGTTATACAATGAGCAGTTCTTC.

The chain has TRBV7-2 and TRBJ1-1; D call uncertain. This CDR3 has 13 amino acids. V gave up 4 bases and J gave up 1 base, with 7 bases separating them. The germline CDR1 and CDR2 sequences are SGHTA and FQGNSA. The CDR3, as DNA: TGTGCCAGCAGCTCAAACAGGAACACTGAAGCTTTCTTT. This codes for CASSSNRNTEAFF.

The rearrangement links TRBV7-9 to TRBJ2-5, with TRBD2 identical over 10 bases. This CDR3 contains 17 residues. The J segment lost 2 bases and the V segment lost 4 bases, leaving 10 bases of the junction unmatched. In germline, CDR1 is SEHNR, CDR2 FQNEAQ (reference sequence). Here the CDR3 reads CASSSDPGLAIQETQYF. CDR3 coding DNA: TGTGCCAGCAGCTCGGACCCGGGACTAGCGATACAAGAGACCCAGTACTTC.

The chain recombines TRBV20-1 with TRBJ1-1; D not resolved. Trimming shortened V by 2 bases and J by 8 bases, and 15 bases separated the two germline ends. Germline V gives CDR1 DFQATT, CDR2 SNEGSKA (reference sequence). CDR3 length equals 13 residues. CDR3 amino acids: CSARSHGSLEAFF. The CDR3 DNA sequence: TGCAGTGCTAGATCACATGGTTCGTTAGAAGCTTTCTTT.

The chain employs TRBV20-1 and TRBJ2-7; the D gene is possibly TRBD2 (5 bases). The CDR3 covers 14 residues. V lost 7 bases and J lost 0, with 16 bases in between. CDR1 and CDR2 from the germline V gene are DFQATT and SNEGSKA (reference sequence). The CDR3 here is CSVNKLGSSYEQYF. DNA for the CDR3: TGCAGTGTCAATAAACTAGGGTCCTCCTACGAGCAGTACTTC.

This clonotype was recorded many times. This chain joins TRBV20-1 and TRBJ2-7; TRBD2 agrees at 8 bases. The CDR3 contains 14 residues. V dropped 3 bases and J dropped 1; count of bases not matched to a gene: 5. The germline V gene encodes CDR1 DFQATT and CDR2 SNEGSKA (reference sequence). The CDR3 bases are TGCAGTGCTAGTTTTAGCGGGAAATCCTACGAGCAGTACTTC. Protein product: CSASFSGKSYEQYF.

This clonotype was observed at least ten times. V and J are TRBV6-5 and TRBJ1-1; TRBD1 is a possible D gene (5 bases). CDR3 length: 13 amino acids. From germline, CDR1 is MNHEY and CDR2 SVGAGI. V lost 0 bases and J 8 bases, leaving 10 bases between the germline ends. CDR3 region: CASSYSLRGEAFF. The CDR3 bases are TGTGCCAGCAGTTACTCCCTGCGGGGGGAAGCTTTCTTT.

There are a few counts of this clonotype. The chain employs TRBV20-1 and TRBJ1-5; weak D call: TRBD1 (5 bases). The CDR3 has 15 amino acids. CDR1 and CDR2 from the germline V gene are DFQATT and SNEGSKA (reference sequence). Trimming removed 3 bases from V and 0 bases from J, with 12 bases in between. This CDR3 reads CSARWGVHSNQPQHF. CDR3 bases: TGCAGTGCTAGGTGGGGGGTCCATAGCAATCAGCCCCAGCATTTT.

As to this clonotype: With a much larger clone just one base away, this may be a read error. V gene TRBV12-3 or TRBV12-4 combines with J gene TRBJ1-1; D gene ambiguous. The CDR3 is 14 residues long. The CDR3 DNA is TGTGCCAGCTGTTTATTACAGACTAACACTGAAGCTTTCTTT. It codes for CASCLLQTNTEAFF.

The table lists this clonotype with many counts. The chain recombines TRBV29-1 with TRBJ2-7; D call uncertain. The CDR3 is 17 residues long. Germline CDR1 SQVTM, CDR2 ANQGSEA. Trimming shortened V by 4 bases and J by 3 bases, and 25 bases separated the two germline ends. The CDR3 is CSVAWISEASLDYEQYF. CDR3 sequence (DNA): TGCAGCGTTGCCTGGATTTCAGAGGCCTCATTGGACTACGAGCAGTACTTC.

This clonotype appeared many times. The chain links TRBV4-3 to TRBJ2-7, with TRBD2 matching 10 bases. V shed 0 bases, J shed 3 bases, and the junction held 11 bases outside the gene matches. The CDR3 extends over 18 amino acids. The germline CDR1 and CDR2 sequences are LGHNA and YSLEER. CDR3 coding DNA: TGCGCCAGCAGCCAAGATGTCGCCCTAGCGGGAGCCGGCTACGAGCAGTACTTC. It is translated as CASSQDVALAGAGYEQYF.

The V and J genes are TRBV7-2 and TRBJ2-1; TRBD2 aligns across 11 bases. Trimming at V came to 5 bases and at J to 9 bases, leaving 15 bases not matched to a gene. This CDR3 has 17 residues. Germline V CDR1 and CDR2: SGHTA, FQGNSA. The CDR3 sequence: CASSPKLAGGPRGEQFF. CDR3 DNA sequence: TGTGCCAGCAGCCCGAAATTAGCGGGAGGGCCACGGGGTGAGCAGTTCTTC.

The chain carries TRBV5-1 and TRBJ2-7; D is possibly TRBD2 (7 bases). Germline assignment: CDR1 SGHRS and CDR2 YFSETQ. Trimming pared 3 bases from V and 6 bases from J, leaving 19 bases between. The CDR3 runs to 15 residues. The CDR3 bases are TGCGCCAGCAGCTGGGGGGGGCGAGGAAGTCGCGAGCAGTACTTC. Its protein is CASSWGGRGSREQYF.

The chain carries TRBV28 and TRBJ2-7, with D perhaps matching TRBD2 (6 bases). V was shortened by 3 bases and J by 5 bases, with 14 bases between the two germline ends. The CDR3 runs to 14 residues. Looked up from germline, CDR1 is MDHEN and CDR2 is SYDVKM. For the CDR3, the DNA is TGTGCCAGCAGTTTTTGGCGGGATCGTAACGAGCAGTACTTC. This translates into CASSFWRDRNEQYF.

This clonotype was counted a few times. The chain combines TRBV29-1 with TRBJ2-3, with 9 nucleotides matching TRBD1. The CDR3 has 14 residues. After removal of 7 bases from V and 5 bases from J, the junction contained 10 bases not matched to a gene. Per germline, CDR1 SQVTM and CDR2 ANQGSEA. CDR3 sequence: CSAYRDREGDTQYF. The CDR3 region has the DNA TGCAGCGCCTACCGGGACAGGGAGGGAGATACGCAGTATTTT.

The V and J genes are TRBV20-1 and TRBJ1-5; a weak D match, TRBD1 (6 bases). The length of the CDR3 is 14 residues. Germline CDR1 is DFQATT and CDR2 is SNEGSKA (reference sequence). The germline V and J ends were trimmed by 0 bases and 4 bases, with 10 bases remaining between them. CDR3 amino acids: CSARDHRENQPQHF. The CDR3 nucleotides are TGCAGTGCTAGAGATCACAGGGAGAATCAGCCCCAGCATTTT.

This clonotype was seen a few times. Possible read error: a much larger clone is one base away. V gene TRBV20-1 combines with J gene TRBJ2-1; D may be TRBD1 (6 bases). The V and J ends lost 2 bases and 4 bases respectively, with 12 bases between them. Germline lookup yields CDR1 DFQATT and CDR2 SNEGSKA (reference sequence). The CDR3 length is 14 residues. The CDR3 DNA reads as TGCAGTGCTAGAAGCGGACAGAGGTACAATGAGCAGTTCTTC. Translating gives CSARSGQRYNEQFF.